The subject of this entry is one T cell receptor beta chain. This record comes from a study of blood T cells in healthy people across ages. With a J-beta primer mix and a sample-barcoded 5' primer, a second PCR ran roughly 6 to 11 cycles. TCRdb reanalysed the 5' RACE reads using MiXCR and keeps one entry per CDR3 protein. The sample lists approximately 800,000 distinct CDR3 sequences; 20% to 25% were seen once. Trimming stripped 1 base from V and 4 bases from J, with 19 bases between. From germline, CDR1 is SEHNR and CDR2 FQNEAQ (reference sequence). The CDR3 spans 18 residues. These data were also filed under a second study, of T cells of mothers and their children. That work states: The second PCR's M1S primer added sample barcodes and 2-4 random nucleotides.

Source material: blood. The source is a boy aged 5-17 years in good health. This chain links TRBV7-9 with TRBJ1-4; D not certain. CDR3 amino acids: CASSLDPGTRTFNEKLFF. The CDR3 DNA reads TGTGCCAGCAGCTTAGATCCGGGTACAAGAACCTTTAATGAAAAACTGTTTTTT.